This T cell receptor (beta chain) was profiled in a study of lymphopenia after photon versus proton radiotherapy. This clone has only one observation. Antigen specificity is unknown. V was trimmed by 2 bases and J by 6 bases, leaving 14 bases between them. The germline gives CDR1 LNHNV, CDR2 YYDKDF (reference sequence). The CDR3 totals 14 residues. Profiling relied on immunoSEQ multiplex PCR, and the TCRdb table lists in-frame clones only, not all of them. The table shows 22,000 or so clones, with roughly 86% occurring only once. Study-wide findings and caveats: Under photons, naive T cells and diversity fell while effector/memory populations rose.

Material: peripheral blood, obtained from a patient treated with photon-based radiotherapy. This chain links TRBV15 with TRBJ2-7; weak D call: TRBD1 (6 bases). The TCR sequence derives from a woman aged 50 to 60 with pancreatic cancer. This CDR3 reads CATSRFGGYSEQYF. CDR3 DNA sequence: TGTGCCACCAGCAGATTTGGGGGCTACAGCGAGCAGTACTTC.